One and the same sample provided the 28 T cell receptor beta chains below, sequenced in a study of brain T cells in children with intractable seizures. Described time point: blood from clinic visit 5 months post-surgery; TSC patient then seizure free. Produced via immunoSEQ multiplex PCR; TCRdb's table is partial and in-frame only. The data show around 340,000 clones, more than 85% seen once. The specimen was peripheral blood, collected less than 6 months after surgery. These receptors originate from a boy under two years old with tuberous sclerosis and intractable seizures.

The count of this clone is one. The chain is built from TRBV29-1 and TRBJ2-5; D not certain. Trimming removed 1 base at V and 5 bases at J, with 11 bases between. This CDR3 region has 13 residues. CDR1 and CDR2 from the germline V gene are SQVTM and ANQGSEA. The CDR3 sequence: CSVEGGAAETQYF. In DNA form, the CDR3 reads TGCAGCGTTGAAGGAGGAGCTGCGGAGACCCAGTACTTC.

This chain connects TRBV7-9 to TRBJ2-7, with TRBD1 matching 7 bases. Germline-derived CDR1 and CDR2 are SEHNR and FQNEAQ (reference sequence). J gave up 0 bases and V 4 bases, and 3 bases lay outside the gene matches. The CDR3 is 14 residues long. CDR3 region: CASSSTGTSYEQYF. CDR3 coding DNA: TGTGCCAGCAGCTCGACAGGGACCTCCTACGAGCAGTACTTC.

The chain is built from TRBV28 and TRBJ2-7; 9 bases are a match to TRBD1. Looked up from germline, CDR1 is MDHEN and CDR2 is SYDVKM. V shed 0 bases and J 2 bases; nucleotides not matched to a gene: 2. The CDR3 is 15 amino acids. The CDR3 DNA reads TGTGCCAGCAGTTTATGGGACAGGGGTGCCTACGAGCAGTACTTC. Its protein is CASSLWDRGAYEQYF.

The gene calls are TRBV7-6 and TRBJ2-1; TRBD2 matches at 11 bases. V was clipped by 1 base and J by 3 bases; unmatched bases: 5. There are 17 residues in the CDR3. Germline V gene sequence: CDR1 SGHVS, CDR2 FNYEAQ. CDR3 in DNA: TGTGCCAGCAGCTTAGGAGCTAGCGGGGGGTTCTACAATGAGCAGTTCTTC. Translation: CASSLGASGGFYNEQFF.

The V gene is TRBV5-4, the J gene TRBJ2-4; 10 bases match TRBD2. After removal of 4 bases from V and 0 bases from J, the junction contained 7 bases not matched to a gene. In germline, CDR1 is SGHNT, CDR2 YYREEE (reference sequence). CDR3 length: 17 amino acids. The CDR3 region has the DNA TGTGCCAGCAGCCGGACTAGCGGACGACTAGCCAAAAACATTCAGTACTTC. As protein: CASSRTSGRLAKNIQYF.

The V gene is TRBV5-6, the J gene TRBJ2-3; D unclear. The germline V gene has CDR1 SGHDT and CDR2 YYEEEE. The CDR3 extends over 14 amino acids. Deletions cut 4 bases from V and 6 bases from J, with 15 bases between. CDR3 residues: CASSLTGPSDTQYF. The CDR3 coding sequence is TGTGCCAGCAGCCTGACTGGACCATCGGATACGCAGTATTTT.

The chain links TRBV9 to TRBJ1-5; D is undetermined. The CDR3 extends over 14 amino acids. Germline V gene sequence: CDR1 SGDLS, CDR2 YYNGEE. V shed 6 bases and J shed 9 bases, with 19 bases lying between them. CDR3 loop: CASTPRTIPRPQHF. Written as DNA, the CDR3 is TGTGCCAGCACCCCAAGGACCATCCCCCGGCCCCAGCATTTT.

J is TRBJ1-2 and V is TRBV4-1, with 8 nucleotides matching TRBD1. J gave up 3 bases and V 2 bases, and 8 bases lay outside the gene matches. This CDR3 has 16 amino acids. Germline CDR1 reads MGHRA; CDR2 reads YSYEKL. The CDR3 DNA sequence: TGCGCCAGCAGCCAAACGGGACAGGAGGGTTACTATGGCTACACCTTC. Residues: CASSQTGQEGYYGYTF.

This clone is a singleton in its sample. The chain couples TRBV3-1 (or the pseudogene TRBV3-2) to TRBJ2-2; the match to TRBD2 covers 14 bases. Germline V gives CDR1 LGHDT, CDR2 YNNKEL (reference sequence). The CDR3 runs to 17 residues. V gave up 3 bases and J gave up 2 bases; unmatched junction bases: 2. The chain's CDR3 is CASSQGLAGANTGELFF. The DNA for the CDR3 is TGTGCCAGCAGCCAGGGACTAGCGGGAGCCAACACCGGGGAGCTGTTTTTT.

The V and J genes are TRBV11-2 and TRBJ1-2; D may be TRBD1 (5 bases). Deletions cut 6 bases from V and 6 bases from J, with 32 bases between. The CDR3 sequence is 19 residues long. The germline V gene encodes CDR1 SGHAT and CDR2 FQNNGV. The CDR3 loop reads CASRVYSGRRSEGINGYTF. The CDR3 nucleotides are TGTGCCAGCAGGGTTTACTCAGGCAGGAGAAGTGAGGGGATCAATGGCTACACCTTC.

The gene calls are TRBV27 and TRBJ2-3, with D possibly being TRBD2 (5 bases). Trimming left V 3 bases short and J 0 bases short, with 10 bases between. CDR3 length: 15 amino acids. CDR1 is MNHEY and CDR2 is SMNVEV in the germline V gene (reference sequence). CDR3 region: CASSLSGLSTDTQYF. The CDR3 nucleotides are TGTGCCAGCAGTTTGAGCGGACTTAGCACAGATACGCAGTATTTT.

This chain links TRBV19 with TRBJ2-7, with a possible D match to TRBD2 (6 bases). CDR1 is LNHDA and CDR2 is SQIVND in the germline V gene (reference sequence). Trimming shortened V by 1 base and J by 2 bases, and 12 bases separated the two germline ends. The CDR3 is 15 residues long. The CDR3: CASSIVGAGPYEQYF. As DNA, the CDR3 is TGTGCCAGTAGTATAGTCGGAGCGGGCCCCTACGAGCAGTACTTC.

This chain uses TRBV6-5 with TRBJ1-1; D not certain. Trimming stripped 2 bases from V and 7 bases from J, with 11 bases between. CDR1 and CDR2 from the germline V gene are MNHEY and SVGAGI. This CDR3 comprises 13 residues. The CDR3 coding sequence is TGTGCCAGCAGTTACAGGGTTCGGGGTGAAGCTTTCTTT. Its translation: CASSYRVRGEAFF.

The V gene is TRBV5-1, the J gene TRBJ2-5, with D possibly TRBD1 on 6 matching bases. Trimming shortened V by 4 bases and J by 2 bases, and 18 bases separated the two germline ends. Germline V gene data show CDR1 as SGHRS and CDR2 as YFSETQ. This CDR3 is built from 16 residues. CDR3 protein: CASSRLTTTGQETQYF. CDR3 coding DNA: TGCGCCAGCAGCCGGCTAACCACAACAGGGCAAGAGACCCAGTACTTC.

The genes are TRBV5-4 and TRBJ2-2; TRBD1 is a possible D gene (6 bases). V gave up 4 bases and J gave up 5 bases, with 9 bases separating them. The germline gives CDR1 SGHNT, CDR2 YYREEE (reference sequence). The CDR3 covers 13 residues. CDR3 sequence reads: CASSRGGTGELFF. The DNA of the CDR3 is TGTGCCAGCAGCCGAGGGGGAACCGGGGAGCTGTTTTTT.

This chain uses TRBV5-4 with TRBJ2-1; possibly TRBD2 for D (6 bases). Trimming shortened V by 4 bases and J by 0 bases, and 11 bases separated the two germline ends. Per germline, CDR1 SGHNT and CDR2 YYREEE (reference sequence). CDR3 size: 15 residues. CDR3 sequence reads: CASSRDSSSYNEQFF. CDR3 DNA: TGTGCCAGCAGCCGGGACTCCAGCTCCTACAATGAGCAGTTCTTC.

Notes on this clone: This likely reflects a read error, since a far larger clone is one base away. The rearrangement links TRBV13 to TRBJ2-7, with 7 bases lining up with TRBD1. The germline gives CDR1 PRHDT, CDR2 FYEKMQ (reference sequence). This CDR3 has 14 residues. V dropped 5 bases and J dropped 2; count of bases not matched to a gene: 6. The CDR3 bases are TGTGCCAGCAGCCACCGGGACAGAGCCTACGAGCAGTACTTC. Its protein is CASSHRDRAYEQYF.

The chain carries TRBV5-1 and TRBJ2-1; 9 nucleotides agree with TRBD2. Germline V lookup: CDR1 SGHRS, CDR2 YFSETQ. With V trimmed by 0 bases and J by 8 bases, 6 bases remained unmatched. This CDR3 spans 15 amino acids. The CDR3 sequence is CASSLGLAGVYEQFF. The CDR3, as DNA: TGCGCCAGCAGCTTGGGGTTAGCGGGAGTTTATGAGCAGTTCTTC.

The chain uses TRBV6-5 and TRBJ1-5, with a weak D call TRBD1 (5 bases). The CDR3 has 14 amino acids. V gave up 6 bases and J gave up 3 bases, with 12 bases separating them. Germline assignment: CDR1 MNHEY and CDR2 SVGAGI. CDR3 protein: CASRPDSYNQPQHF. The CDR3 nucleotides are TGTGCCAGCAGACCCGACAGTTACAATCAGCCCCAGCATTTT.

This clone was recorded a few times. The chain uses TRBV6-1 and TRBJ1-5; D ambiguous. Germline V gives CDR1 MNHNS, CDR2 SASEGT. This CDR3 region has 14 residues. The V gene lost 1 base and the J gene lost 3 bases, with 7 bases spanning the gap. The CDR3 region is CASSEGSYNQPQHF. The CDR3 region has the DNA TGTGCCAGCAGTGAAGGGAGTTACAATCAGCCCCAGCATTTT.

The chain uses TRBV2 and TRBJ1-2; D is perhaps TRBD1 (5 bases). Trimming stripped 4 bases from V and 2 bases from J, with 8 bases between. Germline CDR1 is SNHLY and CDR2 is FYNNEI. This CDR3 contains 13 residues. The CDR3 loop is CASSVKGNYGYTF. The CDR3 bases are TGTGCCAGCAGTGTGAAGGGGAACTATGGCTACACCTTC.

The J gene is TRBJ2-1, the V gene TRBV4-1; weak D call: TRBD2 (6 bases). CDR3 length: 16 residues. Looked up from germline, CDR1 is MGHRA and CDR2 is YSYEKL. The V gene lost 4 bases and the J gene lost 3 bases, with 16 bases spanning the gap. The CDR3 bases are TGCGCCAGCAGCCTAGGGGCGCGGGACCTCTACAATGAGCAGTTCTTC. The encoded protein is CASSLGARDLYNEQFF.

V and J are TRBV4-1 and TRBJ2-3; TRBD2 is a possible D gene (5 bases). The V end was cut by 1 base, the J end by 5 bases, with 13 bases between. This CDR3 comprises 15 residues. Germline V gene lookup returns CDR1 MGHRA and CDR2 YSYEKL. CDR3 DNA: TGCGCCAGCAGCCAAGGGTGGCTAGCTGAAGATACGCAGTATTTT. Amino acids: CASSQGWLAEDTQYF.

The rearrangement joins TRBV6-6 to TRBJ2-1; 7 bases agree with TRBD1. The germline gives CDR1 MNHNY, CDR2 SVGAGI (reference sequence). This CDR3 is built from 15 residues. The ends lost 7 bases at V and 3 bases at J; junction bases unmatched: 9. The CDR3: CASTAEAGGYNEQFF. The CDR3 region has the DNA TGTGCCAGCACCGCCGAGGCAGGGGGCTACAATGAGCAGTTCTTC.

This clone is a singleton in its sample. The chain employs TRBV12-3 or TRBV12-4 and TRBJ2-3; D uncertain. The CDR3 has 10 amino acids. Trimming pared 8 bases from V and 5 bases from J, leaving 5 bases between. The CDR3 nucleotides read TGTGCCAGCCAAGGAGATACGCAGTATTTT. This translates into CASQGDTQYF.

This clone has just one count. The chain recombines TRBV14 with TRBJ2-2, with TRBD2 matching 8 bases. The CDR3 totals 18 residues. Germline V gene data show CDR1 as SGHDN and CDR2 as FVKESK. V shed 2 bases and J 0 bases; nucleotides not matched to a gene: 8. CDR3 nucleotide sequence: TGTGCCAGCAGCCAAACTATTGCGGGAGGCCCGAACACCGGGGAGCTGTTTTTT. Translated, it gives CASSQTIAGGPNTGELFF.

The chain combines TRBV7-9 with TRBJ1-1; 12 bases align to TRBD1. The CDR3 is 16 amino acids. The ends lost 1 base at V and 7 bases at J; junction bases unmatched: 7. From germline, CDR1 is SEHNR and CDR2 FQNEAQ (reference sequence). The CDR3 nucleotides are TGTGCCAGCAGCTTAGGTTGGGGACAGGGGGCTCATGAAGCTTTCTTT. This translates into CASSLGWGQGAHEAFF.

V usage is TRBV6-2 or TRBV6-3 and J usage is TRBJ2-7; 11 positions match TRBD2. The V segment lost 4 bases and the J segment 7 bases; nucleotides outside the gene matches: 3. Germline loops: CDR1 MNHEY, CDR2 SVGEGT. The CDR3 is made up of 13 amino acids. CDR3 sequence (DNA): TGTGCCAGCAGTTTGGGACTAGCGGAAGAGCAGTACTTC. Amino acids: CASSLGLAEEQYF.